Each of the 14 T cell receptor beta chains below was sequenced from the same sample in a study of Graves' ophthalmopathy and Graves' hyperthyroidism. RNA transcripts were the template, and TCR beta CDR3 regions were amplified from them. First-round RT-PCR used HTBI primers; second-round multiplex PCR followed. Each CDR3 protein is one row after TCRdb ran MiXCR on the multiplex PCR reads. The table has approximately 1.2 million distinct CDR3 sequences, 35% to 45% seen once; the top ten hold around 10%. Sequenced sample: peripheral blood or thyroid tissue (not recorded which). Every receptor here comes from an adult man with Graves' hyperthyroidism.

The chain recombines TRBV25-1 with TRBJ2-7; 10 positions agree with TRBD2. The germline gives CDR1 MGHDK, CDR2 SYGVNS. This CDR3 region has 16 residues. Trimming cost V 1 base and J 4 bases; bases outside gene matches: 7. This CDR3 reads CASSESWGLASYEQYF. As DNA, the CDR3 is TGTGCCAGCAGTGAATCTTGGGGACTAGCGTCATACGAGCAGTACTTC.

This clonotype was seen only a few times. Germline and junction disagree at one end, which may indicate a read error. J is TRBJ1-2 and V is TRBV4-3; D unresolved. CDR3 size: 16 residues. CDR1 is LGHNA and CDR2 is YSLEER in the germline V gene. The chain's CDR3 is CASTQDLGETSYGYTF. In DNA form, the CDR3 reads TGCGCCAGCACCCAAGATCTAGGCGAAACCAGCTATGGCTACACCTTC.

The chain links TRBV29-1 to TRBJ2-7, with 9 bases matching TRBD1. Germline CDR1 SQVTM, CDR2 ANQGSEA. The CDR3 has 11 amino acids. CDR3 DNA: TGCAGGAAGGGACAGGGTGACGAGCAGTACTTC. Translating gives CRKGQGDEQYF.

V usage is TRBV19 and J usage is TRBJ2-5, with D perhaps TRBD2 (6 bases). The CDR3 spans 14 residues. CDR1 and CDR2 from the germline V gene are LNHDA and SQIVND (reference sequence). V lost 6 bases, J lost 9 bases, and 20 bases lay in between. This chain's CDR3 is CASSLGDLRSSQYF. DNA for the CDR3: TGTGCCAGTAGCTTGGGGGACTTGCGGTCGTCCCAGTACTTC.

About this clonotype: This could be a read error, since a much larger clone is one nucleotide away. V and J are TRBV12-3 or TRBV12-4 and TRBJ1-3; D not resolved. This CDR3 contains 13 residues. The ends were cut back, 7 bases at V and 1 base at J, with 8 bases in the middle. CDR3 bases: TGTGCCAGCATTTTCGGGTCTGGAAACACCATATATTTT. The encoded protein is CASIFGSGNTIYF.

This clonotype was counted many times. This chain connects TRBV11-2 to TRBJ1-5; TRBD1 matches at 8 bases. This CDR3 spans 14 amino acids. Germline CDR1 and CDR2: SGHAT and FQNNGV. With V trimmed by 2 bases and J by 9 bases, 6 bases remained unmatched. CDR3 loop: CASSLRTGFSPQHF. Written as DNA, the CDR3 is TGTGCCAGCAGCTTAAGGACAGGGTTTTCGCCCCAGCATTTT. Full variable domain (missing parts from reference TRBV11-2 and TRBJ1-5): EAGVAQSPRYKIIEKRQSVAFWCNPISGHATLYWYQQILGQGPKLLIQFQNNGVVDDSQLPKDRFSAERLKGVDSTLKIQPAKLEDSAVYLCASSLRTGFSPQHFGDGTRLSIL.

CDR3 coding DNA: TGCAGCGTTGTGGAGGGAAACACCGGGGAGCAGTACTTC. Its translation is CSVVEGNTGEQYF. The rearrangement joins TRBV29-1 to TRBJ2-7, with a weak D call TRBD2 (6 bases). V lost 4 bases and J 7 bases, leaving 17 bases between the germline ends. This CDR3 region has 13 residues. Germline lookup yields CDR1 SQVTM and CDR2 ANQGSEA.

This chain joins TRBV20-1 and TRBJ2-5, with D possibly matching TRBD2 (6 bases). Trimming removed 6 bases at V and 4 bases at J, with 12 bases between. Germline V gene data show CDR1 as DFQATT and CDR2 as SNEGSKA (reference sequence). The CDR3 spans 12 residues. The CDR3 protein is CSAAEGLETQYF. The CDR3 bases are TGCAGTGCCGCGGAGGGCTTAGAGACCCAGTACTTC.

The rearrangement joins TRBV7-8 to TRBJ2-7; TRBD1 might be the D (6 bases). Germline CDR1 is SGHVS and CDR2 is FQNEAQ. Trimming removed 4 bases from V and 0 bases from J, with 19 bases in between. The CDR3 totals 17 residues. CDR3 bases: TGTGCCAGCAGCTCGGGGACACTCCGTATATTCTCCTACGAGCAGTACTTC. As protein: CASSSGTLRIFSYEQYF.

This chain links TRBV20-1 with TRBJ2-7, with TRBD2 identical over 8 bases. Germline V gene lookup returns CDR1 DFQATT and CDR2 SNEGSKA (reference sequence). V lost 4 bases to trimming and J lost 4 bases; unmatched junction nucleotides: 12. CDR3 length: 15 residues. CDR3 nucleotides: TGCAGTGCTACCACTCCGCGGAGCGGGAGATACGAGCAGTACTTC. This translates into CSATTPRSGRYEQYF.

The rearrangement uses TRBV19 and TRBJ2-7; a possible D gene is TRBD1 (5 bases). V lost 3 bases and J lost 0, with 12 bases in between. This CDR3 contains 15 residues. CDR1 and CDR2 from the germline V gene are LNHDA and SQIVND (reference sequence). DNA for the CDR3: TGTGCCAGTAGTATGAGGACAACGAGCTCCTACGAGCAGTACTTC. It translates to CASSMRTTSSYEQYF.

This clonotype appeared many times. The V and J genes are TRBV7-6 and TRBJ2-5; D uncertain. Germline V gene sequence: CDR1 SGHVS, CDR2 FNYEAQ. Trimming stripped 3 bases from V and 5 bases from J, with 10 bases between. This CDR3 region has 13 residues. CDR3 sequence reads: CASSFSSDETQYF. CDR3 DNA: TGTGCCAGCAGCTTTTCGAGCGACGAGACCCAGTACTTC.

This clonotype has ten or more counts. The rearrangement uses TRBV15 and TRBJ2-7; the D call may be TRBD1 or TRBD2 (6 bases each). The germline gives CDR1 LNHNV, CDR2 YYDKDF (reference sequence). V gave up 1 base and J gave up 1 base, with 8 bases separating them. This CDR3 is 14 amino acids long. The CDR3 DNA reads TGTGCCACCAGCAGAGGAGGGGGGTCCTACGAGCAGTACTTC. This gives the protein CATSRGGGSYEQYF.

On this clonotype: A read error may account for a junction end that differs from germline. The chain carries TRBV5-1 and TRBJ1-5; D not resolved. The CDR3 totals 17 residues. Germline CDR1 reads SGHRS; CDR2 reads YFSETQ. In nucleotides, the CDR3 is TGCGCCAGGGAGTTCGACTCCCCAGGATATAGCAATCAGCCCCGGCATTTT. The encoded protein is CAREFDSPGYSNQPRHF.